This T cell receptor beta chain was identified during a study of immune cell composition in non-small cell lung cancer. Genomic DNA came from frozen unsorted single-cell suspensions. Repertoires were generated with immunoSEQ multiplex PCR, while TCRdb's copy carries only in-frame clones and drops some. Of more than 3,000 clones in the sample, 75% were seen once. V was clipped by 6 bases and J by 5 bases, with 13 bases between them. This CDR3 comprises 13 residues. From germline, CDR1 is SNHLY and CDR2 FYNNEI. This clone was seen only once. This TCR was recovered from a human donor with non-small cell lung cancer. The rearrangement joins TRBV2 to TRBJ2-5, with D perhaps TRBD2 (5 bases). Sequenced: lung tumor tissue. In nucleotides, the CDR3 is TGTGCCAGCAGCCTAGCTGTGTGGGAGACCCAGTACTTC. As protein: CASSLAVWETQYF.